The rows below give T cell receptor beta chains drawn from one sample of a study of T cell repertoires in cytomegalovirus infection. TCRdb fed the reads into MiXCR, producing one record per CDR3 protein. Of under 600,000 distinct CDR3 sequences detected, approximately 16% appear once; the ten largest clones hold more than 20%. Material: CD8+ T cells from PBMCs. The receptors originated from a human donor in good health (CMV status not recorded). Some clones in this sample may be carry-over from other donors' samples. Both conserved end residues are part of each CDR3. D genes are given only for firm matches. Part of the rows lack a size; the others show once, few, many or a class for expanded clones.

clone_size,j_call,d_call,v_call,cdr3_aa,cdr3_nt
few,TRBJ1-4,-,TRBV20-1,CSALPPGASSEKLFF,TGCAGTGCTCTGCCCCCGGGGGCGTCATCTGAAAAACTGTTTTTT
-,TRBJ2-4,TRBD2,TRBV12-3/TRBV12-4,CASSLGLAGTKNIQYF,TGTGCCAGCAGTTTGGGACTAGCGGGAACCAAAAACATTCAGTACTTC
few,TRBJ2-1,TRBD1,TRBV28,CASSTPNRGRIDEQFF,TGTGCCAGCAGTACCCCGAACAGGGGGCGCATCGATGAGCAGTTCTTC
-,TRBJ2-1,-,TRBV29-1,CSGFSSYNEQFF,TGTTCCGGGTTTAGCTCCTACAATGAGCAGTTCTTC
many,TRBJ1-2,-,TRBV27,CASSLSGGDGYTF,TGTGCCAGCAGTTTATCAGGAGGGGACGGCTACACCTTC
many,TRBJ1-1,-,TRBV7-2,CASSPSRGATEAFF,TGTGCCAGCAGCCCAAGCCGGGGGGCCACTGAAGCTTTCTTT
many,TRBJ2-3,TRBD2,TRBV7-3,CASSLVEREGITDTQYF,TGTGCCAGCAGCTTAGTCGAGCGGGAGGGTATCACAGATACGCAGTATTTT
few,TRBJ2-1,-,TRBV15,CATSEGGGLDNEQFF,TGTGCCACCAGCGAGGGGGGGGGGCTCGACAATGAGCAGTTCTTC
many,TRBJ1-1,-,TRBV12-3/TRBV12-4,CASSPFDDGTEAFF,TGTGCCAGCAGCCCGTTTGACGATGGAACTGAAGCTTTCTTT
few,TRBJ2-1,TRBD2,TRBV5-4,CASSFGTRKQHNEQFF,TGTGCCAGCAGCTTCGGGACTAGAAAACAACACAATGAGCAGTTCTTC
-,TRBJ1-5,TRBD1,TRBV2,CASSGDRDVSNQPQHF,TGTGCCAGCAGCGGGGACAGGGATGTCAGCAATCAGCCCCAGCATTTT
few,TRBJ2-1,TRBD2,TRBV19,CASSTPGSGRSEQFF,TGTGCCAGTAGCACACCCGGTAGCGGGAGAAGTGAGCAGTTCTTC
-,TRBJ1-6,-,TRBV28,CASSSQVDSPLHF,TGTGCCAGCAGTTCCCAAGTAGACTCACCCCTCCACTTT
few,TRBJ1-2,-,TRBV19,CASTSLDRPFNYGYTF,TGTGCCAGTACCTCTTTGGACAGACCTTTTAACTATGGCTACACCTTC
many,TRBJ2-7,TRBD2,TRBV12-3/TRBV12-4,CASSPGTSGGTYEQYF,TGTGCCAGCAGTCCGGGGACTAGCGGGGGGACCTACGAGCAGTACTTC
-,TRBJ2-2,-,TRBV5-1,CASSHGGDSLNTGELFF,TGCGCCAGCAGCCACGGAGGGGACAGCTTGAACACCGGGGAGCTGTTTTTT
many,TRBJ2-5,-,TRBV7-9,CASSSGRGETQYF,TGTGCCAGCAGCTCGGGCCGGGGGGAGACCCAGTACTTC
-,TRBJ2-2,-,TRBV5-1,CASRLSNTGELFF,TGCGCCAGCAGGTTGTCGAACACCGGGGAGCTGTTTTTT
-,TRBJ1-2,TRBD1,TRBV7-9,CASPGSPGQGVTF,TGTGCCAGTCCTGGTAGTCCGGGACAGGGAGTCACCTTC
few,TRBJ2-2,-,TRBV7-9,CASSSSLSTGELFF,TGTGCCAGCAGCTCCTCACTCTCCACCGGGGAGCTGTTTTTT
few,TRBJ1-1,-,TRBV27,CASSLELGRNSKAFF,TGTGCCAGCAGTTTAGAGCTTGGACGCAACTCTAAAGCTTTCTTT
many,TRBJ2-5,TRBD2,TRBV2,CASSEPETSGGDQETQYF,TGTGCCAGCAGTGAACCCGAGACTAGCGGGGGGGACCAAGAGACCCAGTACTTC
few,TRBJ1-1,TRBD1,TRBV29-1,CSVVDRGVEAFF,TGCAGCGTTGTGGACAGGGGCGTTGAAGCTTTCTTT
-,TRBJ2-7,TRBD1,TRBV9,CASSVEGTGGDEQYF,TGTGCCAGCAGCGTAGAAGGGACAGGGGGCGACGAGCAGTACTTC
many,TRBJ2-7,-,TRBV7-9,CASSLSGTSTYEQYF,TGTGCCAGCAGCTTATCCGGGACTTCTACCTACGAGCAGTACTTC
many,TRBJ2-3,-,TRBV5-4,CASSFGYPGSTDTQYF,TGTGCCAGCAGCTTTGGCTACCCGGGTAGCACAGATACGCAGTATTTT
few,TRBJ2-5,-,TRBV7-9,CAPGGDPETQYF,TGTGCCCCAGGGGGGGATCCAGAGACCCAGTACTTC
once,TRBJ2-2,-,TRBV6-6,CASSYLGTGELLF,TGTGCCAGCAGTTACTTGGGCACCGGGGAGCTGCTTTTT
-,TRBJ2-1,TRBD1,TRBV20-1,CSAKGDRGAYNEQFF,TGCAGTGCTAAAGGGGACAGGGGCGCCTACAATGAGCAGTTCTTC
-,TRBJ1-5,-,TRBV4-2,CASSQDLLKLQPQHF,TGTGCCAGCAGCCAAGATCTTCTAAAGCTACAGCCCCAGCATTTT
-,TRBJ1-6,-,TRBV30,CASTEGNNSPLHF,TGTGCCTCCACGGAAGGGAATAATTCACCCCTCCACTTT
many,TRBJ2-1,-,TRBV25-1,CASSEYEQFF,TGTGCCAGCAGTGAGTACGAGCAGTTCTTC
many,TRBJ2-5,-,TRBV7-9,CASSLAYQETQYF,TGTGCCAGCAGCTTAGCCTATCAAGAGACCCAGTACTTC
-,TRBJ1-2,-,TRBV12-3/TRBV12-4,CASSPSGGAGGYTF,TGTGCCAGCAGCCCATCGGGGGGGGCTGGTGGCTACACCTTC
few,TRBJ1-5,TRBD1,TRBV28,CASSRTGGPYQPQHF,TGTGCCAGCAGTCGGACAGGGGGACCCTATCAGCCCCAGCATTTT
many,TRBJ1-6,-,TRBV7-2,CASSLASAGSYNSPLHF,TGTGCCAGCAGCTTAGCGTCGGCAGGATCCTATAATTCACCCCTCCACTTT
-,TRBJ2-3,-,TRBV10-3,CAISENTDTQYF,TGTGCCATCAGTGAGAATACAGATACGCAGTATTTT
many,TRBJ2-2,TRBD1,TRBV4-1,CASSQGTGGTGELFF,TGCGCCAGCAGCCAAGGGACAGGGGGCACCGGGGAGCTGTTTTTT
-,TRBJ1-5,-,TRBV4-2,CASSHSSDQPQHF,TGTGCCAGCAGCCACAGTTCGGATCAGCCCCAGCATTTT
-,TRBJ2-1,TRBD2,TRBV27,CASSLYSGRRRKDNEQFF,TGTGCCAGCAGTTTATACAGCGGGAGGCGCCGAAAAGACAATGAGCAGTTCTTC
-,TRBJ2-2,-,TRBV4-1,CASSQDIRGFGELFF,TGTGCCAGCAGCCAAGATATCCGGGGATTCGGGGAGCTGTTTTTT
few,TRBJ2-3,-,TRBV3-1,CASSQDWAPGEKNTDTQYF,TGTGCCAGCAGCCAAGATTGGGCGCCAGGGGAAAAGAACACAGATACGCAGTATTTT
many,TRBJ1-1,-,TRBV14,CASSAWMNTEAFF,TGTGCCAGCAGCGCGTGGATGAACACTGAAGCTTTCTTT
few,TRBJ2-5,-,TRBV12-5,CASGLGLEETQYF,TGTGCTAGTGGTTTGGGGCTAGAGGAGACCCAGTACTTC
many,TRBJ1-1,-,TRBV7-9,CASSLPEGLDTEAFF,TGTGCCAGCAGCTTGCCCGAGGGTTTGGACACTGAAGCTTTCTTT
-,TRBJ1-1,-,TRBV5-4,CASNTGMGAEAFF,TGTGCCAGCAACACGGGGATGGGAGCTGAAGCTTTCTTT
-,TRBJ2-1,TRBD1,TRBV27,CASSRGTGHYNEQFF,TGTGCCAGCAGCCGTGGGACAGGGCACTACAATGAGCAGTTCTTC
many,TRBJ2-4,TRBD2,TRBV2,CASSPLASGSEAKNIQYF,TGTGCCAGCAGCCCCCTGGCTAGCGGGAGTGAGGCCAAAAACATTCAGTACTTC
many,TRBJ2-3,-,TRBV2,CASSEVGAGGGTDTQYF,TGTGCCAGCAGTGAGGTGGGAGCAGGAGGGGGCACAGATACGCAGTATTTT